A selection of T cell receptor beta chains follows, all from one sample in a study of somatic mutations in cytotoxic T cells in rheumatoid arthritis. Only in-frame clones appear in the TCRdb table, and some are missing; sequencing was by immunoSEQ multiplex PCR. The sample yields 10,000 to 15,000 clones, around 75% seen once. Sequenced: CD8+ T cells sorted from blood. The receptors were sampled from an adult with rheumatoid arthritis. The CDR3 runs from the conserved cysteine through the conserved F or W. The order of the fields is V gene, D gene, CDR3 length, J gene, CDR3 DNA, CDR3 protein. The D gene is left open where the match is weak.

>TRBV11-1|.|16|TRBJ2-7
TGTGCCAGCAGCTTCACCCTGGGGACCGTCCCCTACGAGCAGTACTTC
CASSFTLGTVPYEQYF
>TRBV7-3|.|13|TRBJ1-1
TGTGCCAGCAGCTTTACGATGAACACTGAAGCTTTCTTT
CASSFTMNTEAFF
>TRBV10-3|.|15|TRBJ2-7
TGTGCCATCAGCCCCTCCAGCGGGCCTTCCTACGAGCAGTACTTC
CAISPSSGPSYEQYF
>TRBV7-9|.|17|TRBJ2-1
TGTGCCAGCAGCTCGATGGGGGCGGCAGACCTATACAATGAGCAGTTCTTC
CASSSMGAADLYNEQFF
>TRBV5-1|.|11|TRBJ1-1
TGCGCCAGCAGCTTGGGACAGATGTCTTTCTTT
CASSLGQMSFF
>TRBV5-1|.|14|TRBJ2-1
TGCGCCAGCAGCTTGGTGGCCCAGTACAATGAGCAGTTCTTC
CASSLVAQYNEQFF
>TRBV4-1|TRBD1|15|TRBJ1-3
TGCGCCAGCAGCCACGGGACAGGGTCTGGAAACACCATATATTTT
CASSHGTGSGNTIYF
>TRBV9|TRBD2|15|TRBJ2-5
TGTGCCAGCAGCGTATCGGGACTAGCGGGAGAGACCCAGTACTTC
CASSVSGLAGETQYF
>TRBV29-1|TRBD2|14|TRBJ2-3
TGCAGCGTTGTCGGAGCGGGAGCCTCAGATACGCAGTATTTT
CSVVGAGASDTQYF
>TRBV6-4|.|13|TRBJ2-2
TGTGCCAGCAGTGACAGGGCCGCCGGGGAGCTGTTTTTT
CASSDRAAGELFF
>TRBV7-8|.|14|TRBJ2-7
TGTGCCAGCAGCCCCAGGCCGTTTTCGGACGAGCAGTACTTC
CASSPRPFSDEQYF
>TRBV5-6|.|13|TRBJ2-1
TGTGCCAGCAGCTTTACAGGGTACAATGAGCAGTTCTTC
CASSFTGYNEQFF
>TRBV7-8|.|13|TRBJ2-7
TGTGCCAGCAGCTTGCGGCAGGACTACGAGCAGTACTTC
CASSLRQDYEQYF
>TRBV27|.|16|TRBJ1-5
TGTGCCAGCAGTTTGGTGGGGCCTTTCGGCAATCAGCCCCAGCATTTT
CASSLVGPFGNQPQHF
>TRBV14|.|13|TRBJ2-3
TGTGCCAGCAGCCTCGCGGGCACAGATACGCAGTATTTT
CASSLAGTDTQYF
>TRBV10-3|.|14|TRBJ1-5
TGTGCCATCGGCGTCGGACCGTACAATCAGCCCCAGCATTTT
CAIGVGPYNQPQHF
>TRBV7-8|.|12|TRBJ1-2
TGTGCCAGCAGCCCGGACACCTATGGCTACACCTTC
CASSPDTYGYTF
>TRBV7-9|TRBD1|15|TRBJ2-1
TGTGCCAGCAGCACTCCGGGACAGGGATCCGATGAGCAGTTCTTC
CASSTPGQGSDEQFF
>TRBV6-1|.|13|TRBJ2-2
TGTGCCAGCAGTAACAGGGTCGCCGGGGAGCTGTTTTTT
CASSNRVAGELFF
>TRBV19|TRBD2|18|TRBJ2-1
TGTGCCAGTAGTATACCCCTACTAGCGGGAGTTTCCGGAAATGAGCAGTTCTTC
CASSIPLLAGVSGNEQFF
>TRBV9|.|15|TRBJ2-7
TGTGCCAGCAGCCCAGGGACTCCCGGGCCTTGGGAGCAGTACTTC
CASSPGTPGPWEQYF
>TRBV27|.|14|TRBJ2-3
TGTGCCAGCAGCCCTTTCGAGGGCACAGATACGCAGTATTTT
CASSPFEGTDTQYF
>TRBV2|TRBD1|15|TRBJ1-4
TGTGCCAGCAGCGTAGAACGGGGACAGAATGAAAAACTGTTTTTT
CASSVERGQNEKLFF
>TRBV6-1|TRBD2|16|TRBJ2-7
TGTGCCAGCAGTGAGTATAGCGGGAGGTACTCCTACGAGCAGTACTTC
CASSEYSGRYSYEQYF
>TRBV28|.|13|TRBJ1-2
TGTGCCAGCAGTTTGCGAGGGGCCAGTGGCTACACCTTC
CASSLRGASGYTF
>TRBV30|.|14|TRBJ1-4
TGTGCCTGGAGTCAGGCCCGGGCGGGCGAAAAACTGTTTTTT
CAWSQARAGEKLFF
>TRBV4-1|.|14|TRBJ2-3
TGCGCCAGCAGCTCGAGCGGATACACAGATACGCAGTATTTT
CASSSSGYTDTQYF
>TRBV19|.|16|TRBJ2-1
TGTGCCAGTAGTCTCTCAACTTCCCCCCCTTCTGATGAGCAGTTCTTC
CASSLSTSPPSDEQFF